This TCR beta chain was recovered during a study of cytomegalovirus exposure and HLA in healthy donors. Though nominally healthy at sampling, donors likely had unrecorded immune exposures. Per the germline V gene, CDR1 is SGHNT and CDR2 is YENEEA. Trimming took 5 bases from V and 9 from J; bases not matched to a gene: 4. The CDR3 is 14 amino acids. Primers: 60 Vbeta forward and 13 Jbeta reverse. In the source study's methods: A later analysis tallied about 80 million unique TCR beta chains, around 11 million of them shared. The repertoire was sequenced with immunoSEQ multiplex PCR; TCRdb's copy has only in-frame clones and lacks some. The D gene and trimming were derived from the DNA, and the V and J assignments and clone size from that table. The sample yields around 140,000 clones, roughly three fifths seen once.

The sequence was obtained from a male donor in good health and CMV-seronegative. The source material was PBMCs. The chain joins TRBV11-3 to TRBJ2-1, with 13 bases aligning to TRBD2. The DNA for the CDR3 is TGTGCCAGCAGCGTGGGACTAGCGGGGAGTGAGCAGTTCTTC. This sequence encodes CASSVGLAGSEQFF.